This TCR beta chain was observed in a study of long-term antiretroviral therapy in people with HIV. Study-wide context: The 2015 recommendation for immediate ART came about a decade after the earliest samples.

Study-wide results and limits: Controls exceeded HIV repertoires in CDR3 length range.

Samples were assayed with immunoSEQ v3.0 at survey level. TCRdb keeps only in-frame clones here, not all; method: immunoSEQ multiplex PCR. The profile covers under 40,000 clones, with approximately 85% appearing a single time and roughly 4.8% taken by the ten largest. Notes on this clone: Its cognate antigen is unknown.

This specimen consisted of unsorted PBMCs, obtained 2.8 years before starting antiretroviral therapy. The clonotype comes from a woman aged 25 to 45 with HIV.

DNA for the CDR3: TGTGCCAGCCCCGACAGCCAGGGGGGGCGGCAGTTCTTC. It codes for CASPDSQGGRQFF. The gene calls are TRBV6-1 and TRBJ2-1, with D perhaps being TRBD1 or TRBD2 (7 bases each). Trimming left V 8 bases short and J 12 bases short, with 20 bases between. Germline V CDR1 and CDR2: MNHNS, SASEGT. CDR3 size: 13 residues.